This TCR beta chain was captured in a study of cytomegalovirus exposure and HLA in healthy donors. Study at large: HLA-typed donors contributed some 87 million unique TCRs, which were held in an early data release. Study results and caveats: Earlier findings revealed that most TCR beta V segments proved productive either about 90% or about 30% of the time. What a later analysis showed was that several of the most significant clusters appeared linked to common viral pathogens.

The PCR ran on 60 Vbeta and 13 Jbeta primers. Using immunoSEQ multiplex PCR, the repertoire was profiled, and TCRdb retains in-frame clones only, with some absent. This sample lists some 120,000 clones; its ten largest clones have approximately 1.9%. This CDR3 has 18 residues. CDR1 SQVTM and CDR2 ANQGSEA come from the germline V gene. The trim removed 1 base at V and 0 bases at J, leaving 9 bases unmatched. Of note for this clone: What it binds is unknown.

Material: PBMCs. V and J are TRBV29-1 and TRBJ2-2; 9 bases fit TRBD1. The receptor was derived from a woman between 55 and 75 years old in good health and CMV-seronegative. The CDR3 reads CSVEGKGGQGTNTGELFF. CDR3 in DNA: TGCAGCGTTGAAGGGAAGGGGGGACAGGGAACGAACACCGGGGAGCTGTTTTTT.